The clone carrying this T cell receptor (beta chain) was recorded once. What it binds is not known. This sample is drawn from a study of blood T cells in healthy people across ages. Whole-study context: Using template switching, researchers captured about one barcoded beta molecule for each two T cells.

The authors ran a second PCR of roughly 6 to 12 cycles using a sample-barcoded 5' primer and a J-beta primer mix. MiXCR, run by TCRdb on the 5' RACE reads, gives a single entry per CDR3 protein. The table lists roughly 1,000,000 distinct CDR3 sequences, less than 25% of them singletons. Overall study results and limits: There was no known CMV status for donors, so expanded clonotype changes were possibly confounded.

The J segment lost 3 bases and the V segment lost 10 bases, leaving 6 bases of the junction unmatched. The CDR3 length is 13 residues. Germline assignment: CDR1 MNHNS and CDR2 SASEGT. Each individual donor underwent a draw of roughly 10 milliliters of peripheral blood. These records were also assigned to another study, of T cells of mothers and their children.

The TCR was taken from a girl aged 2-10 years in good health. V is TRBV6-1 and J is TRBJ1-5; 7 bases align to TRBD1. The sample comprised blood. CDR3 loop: CATLDRSNQPQHF. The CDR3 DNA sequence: TGTGCCACCCTGGACAGGTCCAATCAGCCCCAGCATTTT.